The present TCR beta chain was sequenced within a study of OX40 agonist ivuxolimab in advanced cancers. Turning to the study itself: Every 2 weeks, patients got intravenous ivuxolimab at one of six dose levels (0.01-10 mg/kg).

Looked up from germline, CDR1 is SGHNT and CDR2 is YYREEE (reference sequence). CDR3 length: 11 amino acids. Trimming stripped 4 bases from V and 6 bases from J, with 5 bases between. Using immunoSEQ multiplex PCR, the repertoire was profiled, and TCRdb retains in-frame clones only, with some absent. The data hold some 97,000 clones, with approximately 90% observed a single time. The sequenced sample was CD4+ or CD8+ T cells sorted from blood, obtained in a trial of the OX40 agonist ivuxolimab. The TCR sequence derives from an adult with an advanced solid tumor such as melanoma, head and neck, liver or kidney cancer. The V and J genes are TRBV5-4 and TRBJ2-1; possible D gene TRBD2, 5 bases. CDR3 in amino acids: CASSRGNEQFF. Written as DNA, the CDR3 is TGTGCCAGCAGCCGGGGCAATGAGCAGTTCTTC.